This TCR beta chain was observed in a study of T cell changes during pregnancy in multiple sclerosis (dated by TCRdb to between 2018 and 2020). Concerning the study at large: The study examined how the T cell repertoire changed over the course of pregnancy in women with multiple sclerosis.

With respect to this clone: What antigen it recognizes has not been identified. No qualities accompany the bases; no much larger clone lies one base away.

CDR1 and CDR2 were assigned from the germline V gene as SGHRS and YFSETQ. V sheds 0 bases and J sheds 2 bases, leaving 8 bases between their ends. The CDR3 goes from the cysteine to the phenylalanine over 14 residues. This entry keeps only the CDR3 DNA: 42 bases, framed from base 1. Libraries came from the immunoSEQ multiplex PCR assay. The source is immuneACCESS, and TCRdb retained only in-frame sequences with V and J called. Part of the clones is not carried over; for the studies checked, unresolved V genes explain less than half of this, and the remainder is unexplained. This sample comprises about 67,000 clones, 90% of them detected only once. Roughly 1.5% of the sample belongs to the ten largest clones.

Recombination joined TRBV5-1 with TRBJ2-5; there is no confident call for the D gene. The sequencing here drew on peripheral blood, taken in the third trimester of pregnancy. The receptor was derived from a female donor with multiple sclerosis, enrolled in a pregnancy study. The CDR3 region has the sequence CASSLGRLQETQYF. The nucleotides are TGCGCCAGCAGCTTGGGTAGATTGCAAGAGACCCAGTACTTC.